This TCR beta chain comes out of a study of blood T cell repertoires in COVID-19. Overall study context: PBMCs, B-cell-depleted T cells, or T cells were the source of the cDNA or gDNA that made up the material.

The CDR3 contains 15 residues. The V segment lost 2 bases and the J segment 0 bases; nucleotides outside the gene matches: 6. The V gene's germline CDR1 is GTSNPN and CDR2 SVGIG (reference sequence). Sequenced by immunoSEQ multiplex PCR; TCRdb stores in-frame clones only, minus some. The table includes approximately 290,000 clones, roughly 89% detected once. This clonotype originated in a man aged 25-40 years with acute or convalescent COVID-19. What was sequenced was peripheral blood. The rearrangement links TRBV30 to TRBJ1-1, with 7 bases matching TRBD1. The CDR3 loop reads CAWSYTGAMNTEAFF. The CDR3 DNA reads TGTGCCTGGAGTTACACAGGGGCCATGAACACTGAAGCTTTCTTT.